This T cell receptor beta chain was captured by sequencing in a study of PD-L1 blockade in urothelial cancer. Study context: Blood samples contained a median 141,255 T cells.

Germline CDR1 and CDR2: MNHNS and SASEGT. The CDR3 length is 16 residues. Deletions cut 1 base from V and 5 bases from J, with 17 bases between. Profiling relied on immunoSEQ multiplex PCR, and the TCRdb table lists in-frame clones only, not all of them. This table holds approximately 83,000 clones, roughly 85% found once. As for time point: peripheral blood 6 weeks after treatment start. The rearrangement links TRBV6-1 to TRBJ2-5; possibly TRBD2 for D (6 bases). This TCR came from a man in his 70s with urothelial cancer. The specimen comprised PBMCs, sampled around atezolizumab (anti-PD-L1) treatment. CDR3 loop: CASSEEERGGRETQYF. The CDR3 DNA reads as TGTGCCAGCAGTGAAGAGGAAAGGGGAGGCCGGGAGACCCAGTACTTC.